This T cell receptor (beta chain) was identified during a study of OX40 agonist ivuxolimab in advanced cancers. Whole-study context: Patients were treated with ivuxolimab, an agonistic anti-OX40 (CD134) antibody. From about 23 to 85 years was the age range, with a mean of around 54 years, and around 83% were male. Partial responses were seen in three patients, one with hepatocellular carcinoma and two with cutaneous melanoma. Overall study results and limits: CD4+ and CD8+ blood T cells expanded clonally by week 6 at 0.1 to 3.0 mg/kg.

V was pared by 6 bases and J by 0 bases, with 9 bases between. The CDR3 spans 13 residues. Germline assignment: CDR1 LNHDA and CDR2 SQIVND (reference sequence). The assay was immunoSEQ multiplex PCR, and TCRdb's table has in-frame clones only and misses some. The sample has some 50,000 clones; approximately 79% are singletons. With regard to this clone: The antigen is undetermined.

The chain is built from TRBV19 and TRBJ2-7; D remains ambiguous. The sequence was collected from an adult with an advanced solid tumor such as melanoma, head and neck, liver or kidney cancer. Sequences were derived from CD4+ or CD8+ T cells sorted from blood, sampled in a trial of the OX40 agonist ivuxolimab. The CDR3: CASRKASSYEQYF. The CDR3 DNA is TGTGCCAGTAGGAAAGCTTCCTCCTACGAGCAGTACTTC.